A single sample gave rise to the 13 T cell receptor beta chains below, sequenced in a study of shared clonotypes between healthy human individuals. TCRdb keeps only in-frame clones here, not all; method: immunoSEQ multiplex PCR. The sample has roughly 2,500,000 clones, under 95% seen once. Sequences were obtained from naive CD4+ T cells from PBMCs. Regarding subset: CD45RA+ positively selected. The source of these receptors is a young man in good health. Some clones in this sample may be carry-over from other donors' samples.

The rearrangement uses TRBV27 and TRBJ1-2, with 9 bases fitting TRBD1. CDR1 and CDR2 (germline): MNHEY, SMNVEV (reference sequence). The CDR3 loop spans 13 amino acids. V gave up 5 bases and J gave up 9 bases; unmatched junction bases: 7. CDR3 residues: CASSPGTGYRYTF. The DNA for the CDR3 is TGTGCCAGCAGTCCCGGGACAGGGTATCGCTACACCTTC.

This clone was recorded only once. This chain joins TRBV7-3 and TRBJ2-5; the D is unclear. V dropped 2 bases and J dropped 4 bases, with 14 bases sitting between them. The germline V gene encodes CDR1 SGHTA and CDR2 FQGTGA. The CDR3 has 15 residues. The CDR3 spells CASSLDGSRRETQYF. CDR3 bases: TGTGCCAGCAGCTTAGACGGTTCTAGGAGAGAGACCCAGTACTTC.

The chain's CDR3 is CASSSPVEGRGELFF. CDR3 nucleotide sequence: TGTGCCAGCAGCTCTCCTGTGGAGGGCCGCGGGGAGCTGTTTTTT. The chain carries TRBV5-4 and TRBJ2-2; D possibly corresponds to TRBD2 (6 bases). The CDR3 sequence is 15 residues long. Between the trimmed V and J ends, which lost 3 bases and 7 bases, there was a span of 16 bases. CDR1 SGHNT and CDR2 YYREEE come from the germline V gene (reference sequence).

The chain carries TRBV28 and TRBJ2-2; 14 nucleotides match TRBD2. The CDR3 has 15 amino acids. Germline CDR1 reads MDHEN; CDR2 reads SYDVKM. Losses at the gene ends were 2 bases for V and 7 bases for J; bases not matched to a gene: 0. The DNA for the CDR3 is TGTGCCAGCAGTTTAGGGACTAGCGGGAGCGGGGAGCTGTTTTTT. It is translated as CASSLGTSGSGELFF.

The chain recombines TRBV10-1 with TRBJ2-7; no definite D call. Trimming removed 7 bases from V and 5 bases from J, with 12 bases in between. The length of the CDR3 is 12 residues. CDR1 is WNHNN, CDR2 SYGVQD, per germline (reference sequence). CDR3 in DNA: TGCGCCAGCAAAGGAAGGAAGGACGAGCAGTACTTC. Encoded protein: CASKGRKDEQYF.

The rearrangement joins TRBV18 to TRBJ1-1, with TRBD1 as a possible D gene (6 bases). CDR1 is KGHSH and CDR2 is LQKENI in the germline V gene. Trimming pared 8 bases from V and 4 bases from J, leaving 26 bases between. This CDR3 is 17 amino acids long. The CDR3 protein is CASHPMGEAGAGTEAFF. CDR3 DNA: TGTGCCAGCCACCCAATGGGAGAGGCAGGGGCGGGCACTGAAGCTTTCTTT. Variable domain in full (rest from reference TRBV18 and TRBJ1-1): NAGVMQNPRHLVRRRGQEARLRCSPMKGHSHVYWYRQLPEEGLKFMVYLQKENIIDESGMPKERFSAEFPKEGPSILRIQQVVRGDSAAYFCASHPMGEAGAGTEAFFGQGTRLTVV.

V gene TRBV30 combines with J gene TRBJ2-7, with D perhaps assigned TRBD1 or TRBD2 (6 bases each). CDR1 and CDR2 (germline): GTSNPN, SVGIG (reference sequence). With 3 bases removed from V and 2 bases from J, the gap between germline ends came to 14 bases. The length of the CDR3 is 14 residues. The CDR3 DNA reads as TGTGCCTGGAGATTTGGGGGGCCCCCCTACGAGCAGTACTTC. This encodes CAWRFGGPPYEQYF.

This clone was seen just once. This chain links TRBV11-2 with TRBJ2-1, with 16 bases that match TRBD2. The V gene end was trimmed by 0 bases and the J gene end by 1 base; junction bases not matched to a gene: 3. Germline assignment: CDR1 SGHAT and CDR2 FQNNGV. This CDR3 contains 19 residues. The DNA of the CDR3 is TGTGCCAGCAGCTTAGACGGGACTAGCGGGAGGGGGTCCTACAATGAGCAGTTCTTC. Its translation: CASSLDGTSGRGSYNEQFF.

The chain uses TRBV11-3 and TRBJ2-7, with 8 positions matching TRBD1. CDR3 length equals 13 residues. Germline V gene sequence: CDR1 SGHNT, CDR2 YENEEA. V trimming: 4 bases; J trimming: 6 bases; junction bases outside the gene matches: 5. CDR3 nucleotide sequence: TGTGCCAGCAGCTCCGGGACAGGAAGCGAGCAGTACTTC. Translating gives CASSSGTGSEQYF.

The genes are TRBV7-8 and TRBJ2-7; either TRBD1 or TRBD2 may supply D (6 bases each). Trimming cost V 1 base and J 1 base, with 11 bases left between them. Germline V gene data show CDR1 as SGHVS and CDR2 as FQNEAQ. The CDR3 spans 15 residues. The chain's CDR3 is CASSLDRGQSYEQYF. In nucleotides, the CDR3 is TGTGCCAGCAGCTTAGACCGGGGGCAGTCCTACGAGCAGTACTTC.

The rearrangement joins TRBV19 to TRBJ1-5; no reliable D call. Germline CDR1 reads LNHDA; CDR2 reads SQIVND (reference sequence). V was shortened by 0 bases and J by 11 bases, with 14 bases between the two germline ends. The CDR3 spans 14 residues. The CDR3 loop reads CASSIEGRHVAQHF. CDR3 nucleotides: TGTGCCAGTAGTATAGAAGGGAGACATGTAGCCCAGCATTTT. Filled out from reference TRBV19 and TRBJ1-5, the complete variable domain reads DGGITQSPKYLFRKEGQNVTLSCEQNLNHDAMYWYRQDPGQGLRLIYYSQIVNDFQKGDIAEGYSVSREKKESFPLTVTSAQKNPTAFYLCASSIEGRHVAQHFGDGTRLSIL.

The J gene is TRBJ2-7, the V gene TRBV11-2, with 8 bases lining up with TRBD1. The CDR3 covers 14 residues. Trimming removed 4 bases from V and 6 bases from J; junction bases left unmatched: 8. The germline gives CDR1 SGHAT, CDR2 FQNNGV. CDR3 nucleotide sequence: TGTGCCAGCAGCTGGGGGACAGGTGGCCCCGAGCAGTACTTC. Protein: CASSWGTGGPEQYF.

V is TRBV9 and J is TRBJ2-2; D possibly corresponds to TRBD1 (5 bases). CDR1 is SGDLS and CDR2 is YYNGEE in the germline V gene. The CDR3 is made up of 14 amino acids. The germline V and J ends were trimmed by 7 bases and 5 bases, with 15 bases remaining between them. The CDR3 loop reads CASQVEQGTGELFF. As DNA, the CDR3 is TGTGCCAGCCAGGTCGAGCAGGGTACCGGGGAGCTGTTTTTT.